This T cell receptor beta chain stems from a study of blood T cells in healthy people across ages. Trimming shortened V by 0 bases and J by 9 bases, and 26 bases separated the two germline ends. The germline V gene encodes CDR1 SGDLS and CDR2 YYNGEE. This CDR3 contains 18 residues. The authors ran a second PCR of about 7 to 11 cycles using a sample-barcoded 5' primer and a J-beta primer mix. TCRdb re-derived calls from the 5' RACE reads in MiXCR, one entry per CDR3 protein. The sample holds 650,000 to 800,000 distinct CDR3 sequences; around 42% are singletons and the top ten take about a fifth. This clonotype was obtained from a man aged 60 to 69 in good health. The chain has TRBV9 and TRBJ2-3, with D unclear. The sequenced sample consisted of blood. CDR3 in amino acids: CASSVEGRAPPPDKTQYF. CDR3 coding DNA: TGTGCCAGCAGCGTAGAAGGTAGGGCGCCTCCACCAGATAAGACGCAGTATTTT.